This T cell receptor beta chain comes out of a study of human T cells and chemical hapten exposure. Study information: Application of 0.01% DPC to the upper back was done by patch test, with a reading at 6 days.

Germline lookup yields CDR1 MDHEN and CDR2 SYDVKM. The trim removed 3 bases at V and 4 bases at J, leaving 8 bases unmatched. CDR3 length: 15 residues. Using its own MiXCR run on the RACE reads, TCRdb lists one record per CDR3 protein. The repertoire holds about 70,000 distinct CDR3 sequences, with around 7.9% as singletons. This clonotype occurred a few times. Stated time point: patch test 2, 6 weeks after DPC sensitization. Treatment meaning: therapeutic diphenylcyclopropenone sensitization with weekly scalp DPC. Specimen: whole blood, collected in connection with sensitization to the hapten diphenylcyclopropenone (DPC). This sequence joins TRBV28 and TRBJ1-2; 7 nucleotides match TRBD1. This TCR was recovered from a woman aged 45 to 65 with alopecia areata. Some clones in this sample may be carry-over from other donors' samples. CDR3 in DNA: TGTGCCAGCAGTTTTCCCCGACAGGGATTCTATGGCTACACCTTC. It is translated as CASSFPRQGFYGYTF.